The rows below give T cell receptor beta chains drawn from one sample of a study of identical twins. MiXCR was run by TCRdb on the 5' RACE reads, yielding one entry per CDR3 protein. The sample lists around 650,000 distinct CDR3 sequences, roughly 7.1% occurring once. These data were also filed under a second study, of yellow fever vaccine responses in identical twins.

Sequencing was done on a sample of PBMCs. The receptors come from a woman aged 18-29 years in good health. Each CDR3 is given with its conserved first and last residue. The order of the fields is CDR3 length, clone size, V gene, CDR3 protein. Size tells how often a clone was seen (once, few, many) or the class of an expanded clone, and some rows leave it out.

>15|many|TRBV11-1
CASSDRLAGVYEQYF
>15|few|TRBV6-5
CASSYRIGGAYGYTF
>18|few|TRBV20-1
CSARDRAGGSPGQETQYF
>15|NA|TRBV7-2
CASSLDLKSYNEQFF
>11|few|TRBV12-3/TRBV12-4
CASSLALKQFF
>18|many|TRBV5-1
CASSPRRIAGGSYNEQFF
>12|few|TRBV6-6
CASSRGYGEQYF
>14|many|TRBV2
CASSGQGTNTEAFF
>16|few|TRBV7-9
CASSLPGLAVSDTQYF
>14|NA|TRBV7-9
CASSPASPTGELFF
>16|NA|TRBV18
CASSPPNGNPYNEQFF
>12|NA|TRBV12-3/TRBV12-4
CASSFRKSEQFF
>15|few|TRBV27
CASRDGGGSTDTQYF
>14|NA|TRBV6-1
CASRPDWGQETQYF
>13|few|TRBV10-3
CAISYDSNYGYTF
>14|many|TRBV6-5
CASSYSYSRYEQYF
>15|NA|TRBV12-3/TRBV12-4
CASSLGRQGGYGYTF
>15|few|TRBV28
CASPPDRVGAGEQFF
>14|many|TRBV12-3/TRBV12-4
CASAGAGAYNEQFF
>15|many|TRBV5-6
CASSWGTGTTGELFF
>14|NA|TRBV7-6
CASSLVVGIETQYF
>15|many|TRBV24-1
CATSDTSGLRDTQYF
>13|many|TRBV11-2
CASSLDLGDTQYF
>15|NA|TRBV27
CASSISPGVDYGYTF
>14|NA|TRBV7-9
CASSLASANNEQFF
>14|few|TRBV10-3
CAISERGGLDTQYF
>13|NA|TRBV9
CASSVEVGGEQFF
>17|few|TRBV4-2
CASSQAHVEREPGEQYF
>14|few|TRBV15
CATSSRDRGGEQYF
>15|NA|TRBV7-8
CASSLTGRRQETQYF
>16|NA|TRBV6-5
CASSNRLAGEYNEQFF
>15|few|TRBV20-1
CSARGSSGRSYEQYF
>18|NA|TRBV18
CASSPRAALSSTNEKLFF
>11|few|TRBV20-1
CSTQWLYGYTF
>13|many|TRBV12-3/TRBV12-4
CASSLAHGFSIFF